This is a list of T cell receptor beta chains from one sample in a study of T-cell reconstitution after alpha-beta-depleted transplantation in children. TCRdb recomputed calls from the PCR reads with MiXCR, one row per CDR3 protein. The repertoire holds roughly 590,000 distinct CDR3 sequences, with roughly 15% as singletons. The sequences come from PBMCs from the stem cell graft donor, collected from the stem cell graft. Receptors were obtained from a human donor who donated a stem cell graft to a child with acute myeloid leukemia. CDR3s leave out the opening cysteine and the closing phenylalanine or tryptophan.

TRBV6-1	TRBJ1-5	ASSVGGPSGQPQH
TRBV15	TRBJ2-2	ATTGDGSGELF
TRBV6-2/TRBV6-3	TRBJ2-1	ASSYSKVRDSNNEQF
TRBV20-1	TRBJ2-5	SARGSTVSRETQY
TRBV7-3	TRBJ2-1	ASSSAGQSSYNEQF
TRBV5-5	TRBJ2-7	ASSIGTGASEQY
TRBV7-9	TRBJ1-1	ASSPRATEAF
TRBV25-1	TRBJ1-1	ASSSTDRVTEAF
TRBV12-3/TRBV12-4	TRBJ2-1	ASTGVNEQF
TRBV20-1	TRBJ1-2	SARDPTDRYGYT
TRBV3-1	TRBJ1-2	ASSSRLLGNRGQSYGYT
TRBV5-5	TRBJ1-1	ASSRGAQNTEAF
TRBV28	TRBJ2-1	ASSWWGEQF
TRBV29-1	TRBJ1-4	SVARTGGRGEKLF
TRBV20-1	TRBJ1-2	SANRQGGGYT
TRBV25-1	TRBJ2-1	ASAPGPGSYNEQF
TRBV7-2	TRBJ1-6	ASSSGLRNSPLH
TRBV5-1	TRBJ2-2	ASSVAGGQSGKKAGELF
TRBV6-2/TRBV6-3	TRBJ1-2	ASSYSRGSGYGYT
TRBV27	TRBJ1-4	ASSLSYRDGEKLF
TRBV6-2/TRBV6-3	TRBJ2-7	ASSYPMDRGSYEQY
TRBV12-3/TRBV12-4	TRBJ2-7	ASSFGGPHEQY
TRBV24-1	TRBJ2-7	ATSEAGTGQSYEQY
TRBV6-5	TRBJ1-4	ASSYEHTGFATNEKLF
TRBV12-3/TRBV12-4	TRBJ2-1	ASSSGLAGSLNSYNEQF
TRBV7-9	TRBJ1-2	ASSPGPTGWFDGYT
TRBV24-1	TRBJ1-2	ATSDADRGYT
TRBV20-1	TRBJ1-1	SAQGGEVNTEAF
TRBV20-1	TRBJ1-1	SALHENTEAF
TRBV5-6	TRBJ1-1	ASSLWGGRNTEAF
TRBV12-3/TRBV12-4	TRBJ1-5	ASSPRGGRSQPQH
TRBV6-4	TRBJ1-2	ASSDFAGVAYGYT
TRBV25-1	TRBJ1-4	ASSHGQGGEKLF
TRBV7-2	TRBJ2-3	ASSFGLAGNTQY
TRBV7-8	TRBJ2-5	ASSYRGTSQETQY
TRBV5-5	TRBJ2-7	ASSLALGRHYEQY
TRBV13	TRBJ2-5	ASSASVLETQY
TRBV20-1	TRBJ1-2	SARRDPNVLSGYT
TRBV2	TRBJ2-1	ASSIRGTGSYNEQF
TRBV30	TRBJ2-1	AWRRTVGLYNEQF
TRBV20-1	TRBJ2-1	SASRPAHRLAGDNEQF
TRBV20-1	TRBJ2-7	SAVWRGRSYEQY
TRBV29-1	TRBJ2-7	SVVKDSYEQY
TRBV12-3/TRBV12-4	TRBJ2-7	ASSLQTYEQY
TRBV7-2	TRBJ2-7	ASSFVDSHGSYEQY